One sample yielded the 9 T cell receptor beta chains listed below, sequenced in a study of cytomegalovirus exposure and HLA in healthy donors. The PCR employed 60 Vbeta primers together with 13 Jbeta primers. The data were produced by immunoSEQ multiplex PCR, yet TCRdb's version contains in-frame clones alone and is incomplete. Of about 140,000 clones listed, roughly three fifths were seen once; the top ten hold around 6.3%. The sequenced sample was PBMCs. These TCRs come from a woman aged 60-70 years in good health and CMV-seronegative.

This clone was seen once. Compared with germline, one end of the junction differs, possibly owing to a read error. J is TRBJ1-5 and V is TRBV7-7; 11 bases map to TRBD1. This CDR3 has 19 residues. The germline V gene encodes CDR1 SSHAT and CDR2 FNYEAQ (reference sequence). DNA of the CDR3: TGTGCTAGCAGCCTGGACAGGGGGCACCCCGCGTATAGCAATCAGCCCCAGCATTTT. Its translation: CASSLDRGHPAYSNQPQHF.

The chain carries TRBV19 and TRBJ1-2; no clear D. Germline V gene data show CDR1 as LNHDA and CDR2 as SQIVND (reference sequence). The CDR3 covers 13 residues. The V end lost 7 bases, the J end lost 6 bases, and 15 bases lay between the germline ends. DNA of the CDR3: TGTGCCAGTATAGGGAGCAGGTTCCATGGCTACACCTTC. It specifies CASIGSRFHGYTF.

The chain joins TRBV10-3 to TRBJ2-3, with 7 positions matching TRBD2. Per the germline V gene, CDR1 is ENHRY and CDR2 is SYGVKD. The CDR3 runs 13 residues. The trim removed 6 bases at V and 6 bases at J, leaving 6 bases unmatched. The CDR3 sequence: CAIRREVADTQYF. The CDR3 nucleotides read TGTGCCATCAGACGGGAGGTAGCCGATACGCAGTATTTT.

This clone was observed a handful of times. The V gene is TRBV11-2, the J gene TRBJ2-1, with D unclear. Trimming cost V 2 bases and J 0 bases, with 11 bases left between them. The germline V gene has CDR1 SGHAT and CDR2 FQNNGV. The CDR3 is made up of 16 amino acids. CDR3 residues: CASSLSFPSSYNEQFF. The CDR3, as DNA: TGTGCCAGCAGCTTAAGTTTCCCGAGCTCCTACAATGAGCAGTTCTTC.

The rearrangement uses TRBV4-1 and TRBJ1-3, with D possibly TRBD1 on 6 matching bases. The V gene lost 0 bases and the J gene lost 6 bases, with 30 bases spanning the gap. CDR1 MGHRA and CDR2 YSYEKL come from the germline V gene. This CDR3 region has 21 residues. This chain's CDR3 is CASSQDPAGANSANALNTIYF. DNA of the CDR3: TGCGCCAGCAGCCAAGACCCCGCGGGGGCAAACTCTGCAAATGCCCTAAACACCATATATTTT.

This chain's CDR3 is CASSFDPGLTEAFF. The CDR3 nucleotides are TGTGCCAGCAGCTTCGACCCGGGATTGACTGAAGCTTTCTTT. The chain links TRBV7-2 to TRBJ1-1; no definite D call. This CDR3 comprises 14 residues. Germline V gene lookup returns CDR1 SGHTA and CDR2 FQGNSA. V dropped 3 bases and J dropped 5 bases, with 13 bases sitting between them.

The chain uses TRBV25-1 and TRBJ2-7; 10 bases line up with TRBD2. Germline loops: CDR1 MGHDK, CDR2 SYGVNS. This CDR3 contains 16 residues. J was trimmed by 0 bases and V by 5 bases; bases with no gene match: 7. The CDR3 loop reads CASSPLSSGSSYEQYF. The CDR3 DNA sequence: TGTGCCAGCAGTCCCCTGTCTAGCGGGAGCTCCTACGAGCAGTACTTC.

This clone was recorded a few times. The chain carries TRBV27 and TRBJ2-1; 11 nucleotides agree with TRBD2. Germline loops: CDR1 MNHEY, CDR2 SMNVEV (reference sequence). The CDR3 has 15 amino acids. V shed 6 bases and J 10 bases; nucleotides not matched to a gene: 11. The DNA for the CDR3 is TGTGCCAGCAGACGTAGCGGGGGGGCCACGGGGGAGCAGTTCTTC. Protein sequence: CASRRSGGATGEQFF.

This clone was picked up a small number of times. The gene calls are TRBV6-6 and TRBJ2-3; 12 bases align to TRBD2. This CDR3 has 15 amino acids. CDR1 and CDR2 from the germline V gene are MNHNY and SVGAGI (reference sequence). V lost 6 bases and J lost 3; bases outside the gene matches: 4. The CDR3 coding sequence is TGTGCCAGCAGATCTAGCGGGGGGGCGACAGATACGCAGTATTTT. Protein: CASRSSGGATDTQYF.